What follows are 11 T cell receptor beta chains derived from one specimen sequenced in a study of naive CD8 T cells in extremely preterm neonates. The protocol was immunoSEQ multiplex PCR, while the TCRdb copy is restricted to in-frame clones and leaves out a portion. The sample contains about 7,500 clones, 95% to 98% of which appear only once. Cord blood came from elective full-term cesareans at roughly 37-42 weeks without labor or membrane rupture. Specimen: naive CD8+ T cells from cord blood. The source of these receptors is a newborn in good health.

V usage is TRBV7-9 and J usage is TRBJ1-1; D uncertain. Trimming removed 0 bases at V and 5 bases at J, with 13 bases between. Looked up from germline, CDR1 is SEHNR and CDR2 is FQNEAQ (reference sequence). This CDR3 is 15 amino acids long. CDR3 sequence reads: CASSLAEGGLTEAFF. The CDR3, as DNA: TGTGCCAGCAGCTTAGCCGAGGGCGGTTTGACTGAAGCTTTCTTT.

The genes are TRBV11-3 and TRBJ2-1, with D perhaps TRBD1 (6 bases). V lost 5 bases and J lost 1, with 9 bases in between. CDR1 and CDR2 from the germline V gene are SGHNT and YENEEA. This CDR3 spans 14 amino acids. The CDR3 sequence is CASSEQGSYNEQFF. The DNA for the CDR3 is TGTGCCAGCAGCGAACAGGGTTCCTACAATGAGCAGTTCTTC.

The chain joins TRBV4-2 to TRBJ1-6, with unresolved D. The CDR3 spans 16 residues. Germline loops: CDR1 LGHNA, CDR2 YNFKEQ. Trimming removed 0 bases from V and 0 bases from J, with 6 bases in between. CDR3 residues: CASSQDESSYNSPLHF. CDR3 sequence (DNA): TGTGCCAGCAGCCAAGATGAGAGCTCCTATAATTCACCCCTCCACTTT.

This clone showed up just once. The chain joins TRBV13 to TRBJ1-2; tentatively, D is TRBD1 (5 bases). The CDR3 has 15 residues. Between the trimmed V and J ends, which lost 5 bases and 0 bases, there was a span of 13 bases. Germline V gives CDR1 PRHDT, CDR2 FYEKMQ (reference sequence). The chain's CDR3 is CASSRTGPANYGYTF. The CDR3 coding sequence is TGTGCCAGCAGCCGCACAGGTCCAGCTAACTATGGCTACACCTTC. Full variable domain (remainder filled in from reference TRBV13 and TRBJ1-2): AAGVIQSPRHLIKEKRETATLKCYPIPRHDTVYWYQQGPGQDPQFLISFYEKMQSDKGSIPDRFSAQQFSDYHSELNMSSLELGDSALYFCASSRTGPANYGYTFGSGTRLTVV.

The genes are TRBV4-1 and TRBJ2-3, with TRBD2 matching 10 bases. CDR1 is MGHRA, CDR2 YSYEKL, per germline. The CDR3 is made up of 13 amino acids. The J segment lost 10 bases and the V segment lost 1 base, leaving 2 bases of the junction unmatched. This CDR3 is CASSQGLAGAQYF. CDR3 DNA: TGCGCCAGCAGCCAAGGACTAGCGGGTGCGCAGTATTTT.

This CDR3 reads CASRGGDRYTF. The CDR3 DNA is TGTGCCAGCAGGGGGGGGGACCGCTACACCTTC. The V and J genes are TRBV27 and TRBJ1-2; D is possibly TRBD1 (5 bases). The CDR3 is made up of 11 amino acids. V was clipped by 6 bases and J by 9 bases, with 11 bases between them. The germline CDR1 and CDR2 sequences are MNHEY and SMNVEV (reference sequence).

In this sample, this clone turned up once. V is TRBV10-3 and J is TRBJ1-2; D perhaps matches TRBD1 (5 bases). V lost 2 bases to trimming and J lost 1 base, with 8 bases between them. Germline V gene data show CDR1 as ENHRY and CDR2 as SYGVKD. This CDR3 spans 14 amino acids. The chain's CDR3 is CAISEPDNNYGYTF. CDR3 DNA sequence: TGTGCCATCAGTGAGCCGGACAATAACTATGGCTACACCTTC.

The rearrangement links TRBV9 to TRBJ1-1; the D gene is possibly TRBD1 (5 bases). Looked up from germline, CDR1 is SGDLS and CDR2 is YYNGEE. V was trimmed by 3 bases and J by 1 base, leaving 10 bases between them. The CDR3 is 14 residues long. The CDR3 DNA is TGTGCCAGCAGCGGCCAGGGAAAGAACACTGAAGCTTTCTTT. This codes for CASSGQGKNTEAFF.

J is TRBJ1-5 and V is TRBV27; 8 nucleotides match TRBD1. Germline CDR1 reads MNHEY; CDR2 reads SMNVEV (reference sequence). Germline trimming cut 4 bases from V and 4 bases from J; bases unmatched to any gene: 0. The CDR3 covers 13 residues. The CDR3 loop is CASSWTGNQPQHF. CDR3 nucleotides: TGTGCCAGCAGTTGGACAGGGAATCAGCCCCAGCATTTT.

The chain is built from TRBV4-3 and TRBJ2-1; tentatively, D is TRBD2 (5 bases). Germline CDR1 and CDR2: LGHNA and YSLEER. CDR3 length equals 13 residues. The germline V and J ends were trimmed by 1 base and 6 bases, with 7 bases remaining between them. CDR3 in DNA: TGCGCCAGCAGCCAAGGGGAGAGCAATGAGCAGTTCTTC. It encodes CASSQGESNEQFF.

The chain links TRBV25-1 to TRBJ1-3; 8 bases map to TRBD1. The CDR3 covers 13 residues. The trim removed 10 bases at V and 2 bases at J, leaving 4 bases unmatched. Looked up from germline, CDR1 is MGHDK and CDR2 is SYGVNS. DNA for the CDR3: TGTGCCATCCAGGGGGCGCCTGGAAACACCATATATTTT. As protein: CAIQGAPGNTIYF.